The clone carrying this T cell receptor (beta chain) came up once. This specimen comes from a study of blood T cell repertoires in COVID-19. TCRdb's copy holds only in-frame clones and misses some; the assay was immunoSEQ multiplex PCR. The sample yields 230,000 or so clones, roughly 81% seen once. V lost 5 bases to trimming and J lost 0 bases, with 11 bases between them. The germline V gene has CDR1 MDHEN and CDR2 SYDVKM. The CDR3 has 15 residues. Input material: peripheral blood. The chain links TRBV28 to TRBJ1-5, with D possibly matching TRBD1 (5 bases). The clonotype comes from a woman over 75 with COVID-19, enrolled during active disease. The CDR3 coding sequence is TGTGCCAGCAGTCTAGGGGCCTATAGCAATCAGCCCCAGCATTTT. This codes for CASSLGAYSNQPQHF.